Following are 18 T cell receptor beta chains from one sample sequenced in a study of T cell changes during pregnancy in multiple sclerosis. Data came from immunoSEQ multiplex PCR; TCRdb stores just in-frame clones and leaves some out. The sample lists about 41,000 clones; 90% were seen once. The specimen was CD8+ T cells from peripheral blood mononuclear cells, collected in the third trimester of pregnancy. The receptors were gathered from a female donor with multiple sclerosis, enrolled in a pregnancy study.

This clone appeared a few times. The chain employs TRBV9 and TRBJ1-4, with TRBD1 identical over 10 bases. CDR3 length: 15 residues. The V gene's germline CDR1 is SGDLS and CDR2 YYNGEE. J gave up 7 bases and V 0 bases, and 3 bases lay outside the gene matches. CDR3 protein: CASSVGGQGREKLFF. CDR3 DNA: TGTGCCAGCAGCGTAGGGGGACAGGGGCGTGAAAAACTGTTTTTT.

The chain has TRBV28 and TRBJ2-3; weak D call: TRBD2 (5 bases). Trimming left V 5 bases short and J 9 bases short, with 15 bases between. This CDR3 comprises 13 residues. Germline loops: CDR1 MDHEN, CDR2 SYDVKM. The CDR3 is CASSPHRGWTQYF. In nucleotides, the CDR3 is TGTGCCAGCAGTCCGCACAGAGGGTGGACGCAGTATTTT.

The rearrangement links TRBV7-9 to TRBJ1-6; 8 nucleotides align to TRBD1. The junction had 5 bases not matched to a gene; V was cut back by 5 bases and J by 8 bases. Germline CDR1 and CDR2: SEHNR and FQNEAQ (reference sequence). The length of the CDR3 is 14 residues. The CDR3 is CASSTDRGYSPLHF. The CDR3, as DNA: TGTGCCAGCAGCACAGACAGGGGTTATTCACCCCTCCACTTT.

This clone has a single count. The V and J genes are TRBV21-1 and TRBJ2-7; the D call TRBD2 from the table was never checked on the DNA. TRBV21-1 is deemed a pseudogene. The CDR3 is 20 amino acids. The CDR3 spells CASSKAIAASGSDGSYEQYF. CDR3 DNA: TGTGCCAGCAGCAAAGCCATAGCGGCTAGCGGGAGCGACGGGAGCTACGAGCAGTACTTC.

This chain connects TRBV6-5 to TRBJ2-7; tentatively, D is TRBD2 (6 bases). The germline gives CDR1 MNHEY, CDR2 SVGAGI. CDR3 length equals 15 residues. The ends were cut back, 2 bases at V and 3 bases at J, with 14 bases in the middle. In nucleotides, the CDR3 is TGTGCCAGCAGTTACGGCCCGGGGGAGGACTACGAGCAGTACTTC. Its protein product is CASSYGPGEDYEQYF.

This clone has only one observation. The chain recombines TRBV4-3 with TRBJ2-7; TRBD1 aligns across 7 bases. Germline-derived CDR1 and CDR2 are LGHNA and YSLEER. V lost 4 bases and J lost 2; bases outside the gene matches: 8. This CDR3 is built from 15 residues. The DNA for the CDR3 is TGCGCCAGCAGCCCAGGGGGACCGACGCCCTACGAGCAGTACTTC. Translation gives CASSPGGPTPYEQYF.

The rearrangement links TRBV11-3 to TRBJ1-1; 10 positions match TRBD1. This CDR3 comprises 13 residues. Germline CDR1 SGHNT, CDR2 YENEEA. With 5 bases clipped from V and 5 bases from J, the junction kept 2 bases outside the gene matches. The CDR3 region has the DNA TGTGCCAGCAGCCTGGGACAGGGGACTGAAGCTTTCTTT. This codes for CASSLGQGTEAFF.

V gene TRBV7-9 combines with J gene TRBJ2-7; weak D call: TRBD1 (5 bases). This CDR3 has 15 residues. V gave up 1 base and J gave up 6 bases, with 16 bases separating them. Germline CDR1 and CDR2: SEHNR and FQNEAQ (reference sequence). Here the CDR3 reads CASSLVGQGISEQYF. DNA of the CDR3: TGTGCCAGCAGCTTAGTGGGTCAGGGAATTAGCGAGCAGTACTTC.

This clone is medium-sized by share. The rearrangement links TRBV2 to TRBJ2-7, with unresolved D. The CDR3 is made up of 13 amino acids. In germline, CDR1 is SNHLY, CDR2 FYNNEI. Trimming pared 1 base from V and 6 bases from J, leaving 10 bases between. The CDR3 coding sequence is TGTGCCAGCAGTGAAGTGGGCCTCCCCGAGCAGTACTTC. Amino acids: CASSEVGLPEQYF.

This chain connects TRBV4-3 to TRBJ2-1, with D possibly being TRBD2 (6 bases). Trimming cost V 0 bases and J 6 bases, with 9 bases left between them. The CDR3 has 14 residues. Germline CDR1 reads LGHNA; CDR2 reads YSLEER. This CDR3 is CASSQDRGGNEQFF. The CDR3 DNA follows: TGCGCCAGCAGCCAAGATCGGGGAGGCAATGAGCAGTTCTTC.

This clone was observed a few times. The V gene is TRBV7-9, the J gene TRBJ1-2; the D gene is possibly TRBD1 (5 bases). Germline lookup yields CDR1 SEHNR and CDR2 FQNEAQ (reference sequence). This CDR3 comprises 12 residues. V lost 6 bases and J lost 8, with 13 bases in between. The CDR3 bases are TGTGCCAGCAGGCAGGGCGGCCGCGGCTACACCTTC. Its translation is CASRQGGRGYTF. The variable domain in full, completed from reference TRBV7-9 and TRBJ1-2, reads DTGVSQNPRHKITKRGQNVTFRCDPISEHNRLYWYRQTLGQGPEFLTYFQNEAQLEKSRLLSDRFSAERPKGSFSTLEIQRTEQGDSAMYLCASRQGGRGYTFGSGTRLTVV.

This chain links TRBV27 with TRBJ2-5, with 11 nucleotides matching TRBD2. Germline V gene sequence: CDR1 MNHEY, CDR2 SMNVEV (reference sequence). The ends lost 6 bases at V and 4 bases at J; junction bases unmatched: 7. The CDR3 extends over 15 amino acids. CDR3 amino acids: CASSPSGTSGETQYF. In nucleotides, the CDR3 is TGTGCCAGCAGCCCATCCGGGACTAGCGGAGAGACCCAGTACTTC.

The chain carries TRBV6-5 and TRBJ2-7; D is unresolved. The CDR3 runs 15 residues. Germline V CDR1 and CDR2: MNHEY, SVGAGI. Deletions cut 0 bases from V and 4 bases from J, with 13 bases between. The CDR3 protein is CASSYSGQAYYEQYF. The CDR3, as DNA: TGTGCCAGCAGTTACTCTGGCCAGGCATATTACGAGCAGTACTTC.

The V gene is TRBV19, the J gene TRBJ1-5, with a tentative D call TRBD1 (6 bases). The CDR3 sequence is 14 residues long. Trimming removed 3 bases at V and 4 bases at J, with 10 bases between. Germline CDR1 and CDR2: LNHDA and SQIVND (reference sequence). The CDR3: CASSIRDINQPQHF. In nucleotides, the CDR3 is TGTGCCAGTAGTATCCGGGACATTAATCAGCCCCAGCATTTT.

This chain uses TRBV2 with TRBJ2-3; 13 bases are shared with TRBD2. V gave up 2 bases and J gave up 5 bases; unmatched junction bases: 7. Germline loops: CDR1 SNHLY, CDR2 FYNNEI. The CDR3 extends over 17 amino acids. This CDR3 is CASSETTSGGAVDTQYF. The DNA for the CDR3 is TGTGCCAGCAGTGAAACCACTAGCGGGGGGGCGGTAGATACGCAGTATTTT.

CDR3 bases: TGTGCCAGCAGTGGGACTATGTATACGCAGTATTTT. Protein sequence: CASSGTMYTQYF. This sequence joins TRBV27 and TRBJ2-3, with 7 positions matching TRBD2. The V and J ends lost 5 bases and 7 bases, in that order; junction bases with no gene match: 3. Germline-derived CDR1 and CDR2 are MNHEY and SMNVEV (reference sequence). CDR3 length: 12 amino acids.

This chain links TRBV20-1 with TRBJ2-1; the D is unclear. The germline CDR1 and CDR2 sequences are DFQATT and SNEGSKA (reference sequence). V was trimmed by 3 bases and J by 16 bases, leaving 7 bases between them. The CDR3 spans 8 residues. The CDR3 is CSASHSFF. CDR3 nucleotide sequence: TGCAGTGCTAGCCATAGTTTCTTC.

The chain carries TRBV18 and TRBJ1-2; 7 nucleotides agree with TRBD1. Unmatched junction bases numbered 10, after V lost 8 bases and J lost 7 bases. CDR3 length: 13 residues. Looked up from germline, CDR1 is KGHSH and CDR2 is LQKENI. CDR3 sequence: CASHDRAFSGYTF. The CDR3 DNA reads as TGTGCCAGCCATGACAGGGCTTTCTCTGGCTACACCTTC.